One sample yielded the 21 T cell receptor beta chains listed below, sequenced in a study of cytomegalovirus exposure and HLA in healthy donors. Clones were read by immunoSEQ multiplex PCR, and TCRdb kept only the in-frame ones, dropping some. The table lists tens of thousands of clones, approximately 88% of them singletons. Sequences were obtained from PBMCs. The source of these receptors is a young woman in good health and CMV-seronegative.

The V call is TRBV4-1, the J call TRBJ1-5, with D possibly matching TRBD1 (6 bases). The germline gives CDR1 MGHRA, CDR2 YSYEKL. The CDR3 is 14 amino acids. The ends were cut back, 5 bases at V and 1 base at J, with 9 bases in the middle. The CDR3 loop reads CASSGGMSNQPQHF. CDR3 bases: TGCGCCAGCAGCGGGGGCATGAGCAATCAGCCCCAGCATTTT.

This clone was found once. CDR3 nucleotide sequence: TGTGCCAGCAGCTTAGGGGCTAGCGGAACCTACGAGCAGTACTTC. Protein sequence: CASSLGASGTYEQYF. The chain is built from TRBV7-2 and TRBJ2-7; 7 nucleotides match TRBD2. The CDR3 runs to 15 residues. Germline V gene data show CDR1 as SGHTA and CDR2 as FQGNSA. After removal of 1 base from V and 2 bases from J, the junction contained 5 bases not matched to a gene. The whole variable domain, filled in from reference TRBV7-2 and TRBJ2-7, reads GAGVSQSPSNKVTEKGKDVELRCDPISGHTALYWYRQSLGQGLEFLIYFQGNSAPDKSGLPSDRFSAERTGGSVSTLTIQRTQQEDSAVYLCASSLGASGTYEQYFGPGTRLTVT.

The chain employs TRBV2 and TRBJ2-7; 11 bases match TRBD2. Trimming removed 7 bases from V and 7 bases from J; junction bases left unmatched: 6. CDR1 is SNHLY and CDR2 is FYNNEI in the germline V gene. This CDR3 contains 13 residues. The CDR3, as DNA: TGTGCCAGCACCCTAGCGGGAGGTTCTGAGCAGTACTTC. Residues: CASTLAGGSEQYF.

The CDR3 sequence: CASSQSQATNEKLFF. CDR3 bases: TGTGCCAGCAGCCAATCACAAGCAACTAATGAAAAACTGTTTTTT. The V gene is TRBV16, the J gene TRBJ1-4; D is unresolved. The V end lost 0 bases, the J end lost 0 bases, and 5 bases lay between the germline ends. The CDR3 sequence is 15 residues long. Germline-derived CDR1 and CDR2 are KGHSY and FQNENV.

By share of the sample, this clone is large. The chain joins TRBV19 to TRBJ2-2; possible D gene TRBD2, 5 bases. The V end was cut by 7 bases, the J end by 7 bases, with 16 bases between. This CDR3 spans 14 amino acids. CDR1 LNHDA and CDR2 SQIVND come from the germline V gene (reference sequence). CDR3: CASTPGGYVGELFF. In DNA form, the CDR3 reads TGTGCCAGTACCCCCGGCGGGTACGTCGGGGAGCTGTTTTTT.

The rearrangement joins TRBV10-3 to TRBJ2-7; TRBD2 matches 13 bases. J gave up 6 bases and V 6 bases, and 8 bases lay outside the gene matches. The CDR3 is 15 residues long. The V gene's germline CDR1 is ENHRY and CDR2 SYGVKD. CDR3 sequence (DNA): TGTGCCATCAGAGACGGGACTAGCGGGACCCCCGAGCAGTACTTC. Translated: CAIRDGTSGTPEQYF.

This clone was detected once. This chain links TRBV28 with TRBJ2-7, with D perhaps matching TRBD1 (6 bases). V was cut by 6 bases and J by 3 bases, with 12 bases left in between. The V gene's germline CDR1 is MDHEN and CDR2 SYDVKM. CDR3 length equals 13 residues. The CDR3 loop reads CASRTGHLYEQYF. In DNA, the CDR3 is TGTGCCAGCAGGACGGGACACCTCTACGAGCAGTACTTC.

The chain combines TRBV9 with TRBJ2-7; a possible D gene is TRBD2 (6 bases). CDR3 length: 15 residues. CDR1 and CDR2 (germline): SGDLS, YYNGEE. V lost 0 bases to trimming and J lost 3 bases, with 13 bases between them. The CDR3 spells CASSVAAGNNYEQYF. The CDR3 bases are TGTGCCAGCAGCGTAGCGGCGGGAAATAACTACGAGCAGTACTTC.

The J gene is TRBJ2-7, the V gene TRBV28; weak D call: TRBD2 (6 bases). The CDR3 sequence is 14 residues long. In germline, CDR1 is MDHEN, CDR2 SYDVKM. The ends were cut back, 6 bases at V and 1 base at J, with 13 bases in the middle. In DNA form, the CDR3 reads TGTGCCAGCAGCCGCGCGGGGCTATCCTACGAGCAGTACTTC. Translated: CASSRAGLSYEQYF.

The genes are TRBV11-2 and TRBJ2-1; 7 nucleotides match TRBD2. CDR3 length equals 15 residues. V was pared by 5 bases and J by 4 bases, with 8 bases of the junction left unmatched. The germline CDR1 and CDR2 sequences are SGHAT and FQNNGV. The CDR3 sequence is CASSSPSGRYNEQFF. In DNA, the CDR3 is TGTGCCAGCAGCAGCCCTAGCGGAAGATACAATGAGCAGTTCTTC.

The genes are TRBV28 and TRBJ2-1; TRBD2 matches 9 bases. After removal of 7 bases from V and 7 bases from J, the junction contained 8 bases not matched to a gene. The CDR3 is 14 amino acids. Germline V gene data show CDR1 as MDHEN and CDR2 as SYDVKM. The chain's CDR3 is CASIGGRAWNEQFF. CDR3 DNA: TGTGCCAGCATTGGCGGGAGGGCCTGGAATGAGCAGTTCTTC. Full variable domain (outside the CDR3, taken from reference TRBV28 and TRBJ2-1): DVKVTQSSRYLVKRTGEKVFLECVQDMDHENMFWYRQDPGLGLRLIYFSYDVKMKEKGDIPEGYSVSREKKERFSLILESASTNQTSMYLCASIGGRAWNEQFFGPGTRLTVL.

The J gene is TRBJ1-4, the V gene TRBV6-5; 7 bases agree with TRBD1. The CDR3 is 14 amino acids. CDR1 is MNHEY and CDR2 is SVGAGI in the germline V gene. V lost 6 bases, J lost 6 bases, and 7 bases stayed unmatched. CDR3 DNA sequence: TGTGCCAGCAGGGGAACAGGGGTCTATGAAAAACTGTTTTTT. This sequence encodes CASRGTGVYEKLFF.

The V and J genes are TRBV7-6 and TRBJ1-1; D gene unclear. The CDR3 runs to 12 residues. Trimming shortened V by 2 bases and J by 6 bases, and 7 bases separated the two germline ends. Per germline, CDR1 SGHVS and CDR2 FNYEAQ. CDR3 in DNA: TGTGCCAGCAGCTTACTATCTCCTGAAGCTTTCTTT. It translates to CASSLLSPEAFF.

The chain employs TRBV15 and TRBJ2-7; D perhaps matches TRBD2 (5 bases). V lost 5 bases to trimming and J lost 6 bases, with 14 bases between them. The CDR3 length is 13 residues. CDR1 is LNHNV, CDR2 YYDKDF, per germline (reference sequence). CDR3 sequence reads: CATSLVLAGEQYF. The CDR3 coding sequence is TGTGCCACCAGCCTGGTTCTTGCGGGCGAGCAGTACTTC.

This clone was observed a single time. The genes are TRBV7-2 and TRBJ2-5; TRBD1 aligns across 7 bases. The germline CDR1 and CDR2 sequences are SGHTA and FQGNSA. The CDR3 runs 14 residues. The junction had 4 bases not matched to a gene; V was cut back by 5 bases and J by 1 base. The CDR3 bases are TGTGCCAGCAGCACGAGACAGGGCCAAGAGACCCAGTACTTC. Translation gives CASSTRQGQETQYF. The full variable domain, in which reference TRBV7-2 and TRBJ2-5 provide the parts outside the CDR3, is GAGVSQSPSNKVTEKGKDVELRCDPISGHTALYWYRQSLGQGLEFLIYFQGNSAPDKSGLPSDRFSAERTGGSVSTLTIQRTQQEDSAVYLCASSTRQGQETQYFGPGTRLLVL.

This clone was picked up one time. The gene calls are TRBV27 and TRBJ1-4; a weak D match, TRBD1 (5 bases). This CDR3 comprises 13 residues. Trimming removed 5 bases from V and 8 bases from J, with 12 bases in between. Looked up from germline, CDR1 is MNHEY and CDR2 is SMNVEV (reference sequence). CDR3 sequence: CASSLQGSEKLFF. Here the CDR3 DNA reads TGTGCCAGCAGTCTCCAGGGTAGCGAAAAACTGTTTTTT.

The chain employs TRBV5-1 and TRBJ2-2, with 12 positions matching TRBD2. Germline V gene lookup returns CDR1 SGHRS and CDR2 YFSETQ. Trimming took 4 bases from V and 7 from J; bases not matched to a gene: 8. The CDR3 length is 16 residues. The CDR3 region has the DNA TGCGCCAGCAGCCCACCCCCGGGACTAGCGGGCGGGGAGCTGTTTTTT. It is translated as CASSPPPGLAGGELFF.

This clone appeared a single time. This chain joins TRBV11-3 and TRBJ1-2; no clear D. Germline loops: CDR1 SGHNT, CDR2 YENEEA. Trimming pared 6 bases from V and 6 bases from J, leaving 26 bases between. This CDR3 is 17 amino acids long. CDR3 in amino acids: CASRPEVDGRRKNGYTF. In nucleotides, the CDR3 is TGTGCCAGCAGACCAGAGGTCGACGGCCGCCGAAAAAATGGCTACACCTTC.

This clone was found a few times. The rearrangement joins TRBV9 to TRBJ2-1; 7 bases map to TRBD2. CDR3 length: 15 residues. Germline loops: CDR1 SGDLS, CDR2 YYNGEE. Unmatched junction bases numbered 7, after V lost 4 bases and J lost 3 bases. CDR3 amino acids: CASSSAGGGYNEQFF. The CDR3 region has the DNA TGTGCCAGCAGCTCCGCGGGCGGGGGCTACAATGAGCAGTTCTTC. Full variable domain (missing parts from reference TRBV9 and TRBJ2-1): DSGVTQTPKHLITATGQRVTLRCSPRSGDLSVYWYQQSLDQGLQFLIQYYNGEERAKGNILERFSAQQFPDLHSELNLSSLELGDSALYFCASSSAGGGYNEQFFGPGTRLTVL.

CDR3 residues: CASSARDTKHNYGYTF. In nucleotides, the CDR3 is TGTGCCAGCAGCGCCCGGGACACCAAACATAACTATGGCTACACCTTC. The chain uses TRBV7-9 and TRBJ1-2; maybe TRBD1 (6 bases). V gave up 5 bases and J gave up 1 base, with 17 bases separating them. The germline gives CDR1 SEHNR, CDR2 FQNEAQ (reference sequence). This CDR3 has 16 residues.

This chain uses TRBV25-1 with TRBJ1-4, with a tentative D call TRBD1 (5 bases). CDR1 is MGHDK, CDR2 SYGVNS, per germline. CDR3 length equals 16 residues. The ends were cut back, 4 bases at V and 2 bases at J, with 14 bases in the middle. CDR3 sequence reads: CASSGRRVRTNEKLFF. Written as DNA, the CDR3 is TGTGCCAGCAGTGGCCGCAGGGTTCGCACTAATGAAAAACTGTTTTTT.